This TCR beta chain was profiled in a study of identical twins. Carrying unique molecular identifiers, the cDNA also gained a universal primer site through template switching. TCRdb reprocessed the 5' RACE reads via MiXCR and lists one record per CDR3 protein. The data contain 200,000 to 250,000 distinct CDR3 sequences, roughly 7.5% of them seen just once; the ten biggest clones take up less than 2.5%. The CDR3 loop spans 14 amino acids. V lost 3 bases and J lost 7; bases outside the gene matches: 5. These same records also appear under a second study, on yellow fever vaccine responses in identical twins. This second study notes: A vaccine T cell response that seemed partly convergent and partly personalized was reported in twins.

The chain is built from TRBV12-3 or TRBV12-4 and TRBJ2-2, with TRBD1 matching over 7 bases. The sequenced material came from memory (CD45RO+) T cells sorted from blood. The receptor's source is a woman between 18 and 29 years old in good health. The CDR3 region has the DNA TGTGCCAGCAGTTTTACAGGGGAACGCGGGGAGCTGTTTTTT. Translating it yields CASSFTGERGELFF.